What follows are 27 T cell receptor beta chains derived from one specimen sequenced in a study of T cells in Graves' hyperthyroidism and ophthalmopathy. The investigators amplified TCR beta CDR3 regions from RNA transcripts. The primer set for the first-round RT-PCR of the TCR CDR3 was HTBI. TCRdb fed the multiplex PCR reads into MiXCR, producing one record per CDR3 protein. This table has under 550,000 distinct CDR3 sequences, approximately 15% appearing once. Sequencing was carried out using blood. All receptors come from a woman aged 18 to 35 with Graves' hyperthyroidism.

This clonotype was seen more than once but under ten times. The V call is TRBV5-1, the J call TRBJ2-2; D unclear. Germline V gene data show CDR1 as SGHRS and CDR2 as YFSETQ. Trimming took off 2 bases at V and 4 bases at J, with 6 bases between the two ends. The CDR3 is made up of 13 amino acids. The CDR3 DNA is TGCGCCAGCAGCTTTTCTTTCACCGGGGAGCTGTTTTTT. Amino acid sequence: CASSFSFTGELFF.

A remark on this clonotype: A much larger clonotype is one base distant, so this may be a read error. The chain is built from TRBV3-1 and TRBJ2-1; no clear D gene. Germline lookup yields CDR1 LGHDT and CDR2 YNNKEL (reference sequence). The CDR3 is 14 residues long. As DNA, the CDR3 is TGTGCCAGCAGCCAAGCTGATGAATGGAATGAGCAGTCCTTC. Protein: CASSQADEWNEQSF.

This clonotype was seen a handful of times. This chain links TRBV19 with TRBJ2-1, with 9 bases fitting TRBD2. Germline V CDR1 and CDR2: LNHDA, SQIVND (reference sequence). The CDR3 totals 17 residues. Trimming cost V 5 bases and J 4 bases; bases outside gene matches: 12. This CDR3 is CASSVLAGARGYNEQFF. The CDR3 nucleotides are TGTGCCAGTAGTGTATTAGCGGGAGCGCGGGGGTACAATGAGCAGTTCTTC.

The chain is built from TRBV7-9 and TRBJ2-2; perhaps TRBD1 as D (6 bases). Germline V lookup: CDR1 SEHNR, CDR2 FQNEAQ (reference sequence). Trimming pared 2 bases from V and 1 base from J, leaving 14 bases between. CDR3 length equals 17 residues. In DNA, the CDR3 is TGTGCCAGCAGCTTAACAGGGACCAGAATGAACACCGGGGAGCTGTTTTTT. Its translation is CASSLTGTRMNTGELFF.

The chain has TRBV13 and TRBJ2-5; TRBD2 is a possible D gene (6 bases). The CDR3 has 15 residues. Trimming took off 3 bases at V and 3 bases at J, with 14 bases between the two ends. Per germline, CDR1 PRHDT and CDR2 FYEKMQ (reference sequence). The CDR3 DNA reads TGTGCCAGCAGCTTGCCGGGGGTCACAAAAGAGACCCAGTACTTC. As protein: CASSLPGVTKETQYF.

There are many counts of this clonotype. The CDR3 reads CASSELRTGGETQYF. CDR3 nucleotides: TGTGCCAGCAGTGAGCTTAGGACGGGGGGAGAGACCCAGTACTTC. The chain links TRBV25-1 to TRBJ2-5, with 7 bases lining up with TRBD2. The V gene end was trimmed by 3 bases and the J gene end by 4 bases; junction bases not matched to a gene: 8. Germline values: CDR1 MGHDK, CDR2 SYGVNS. CDR3 length: 15 residues.

This clonotype was seen a few times. The chain has TRBV11-1 and TRBJ2-7; 9 bases agree with TRBD2. V lost 3 bases and J lost 4; bases outside the gene matches: 4. The CDR3 covers 14 residues. Per germline, CDR1 SGHAT and CDR2 FQDESV (reference sequence). CDR3 region: CASSFAGGRYEQYF. In DNA, the CDR3 is TGTGCCAGCAGCTTTGCGGGAGGGCGGTACGAGCAGTACTTC.

This clonotype was detected only a few times. A much larger clone sits a single nucleotide away, making a read error possible. This sequence joins TRBV12-3 or TRBV12-4 and TRBJ2-7, with a weak D call TRBD2 (5 bases). The CDR3 contains 13 residues. The CDR3 spells CAGSLGGYYEQYF. DNA of the CDR3: TGTGCCGGCAGTTTGGGCGGGTACTACGAGCAGTACTTC.

This clonotype was observed a few times. The chain couples TRBV5-1 to TRBJ1-1; the D gene is possibly TRBD1 (5 bases). The CDR3 runs to 16 residues. Trimming left V 2 bases short and J 4 bases short, with 18 bases between. CDR1 SGHRS and CDR2 YFSETQ come from the germline V gene. The chain's CDR3 is CASSFDELRDATEAFF. As DNA, the CDR3 is TGCGCCAGCAGCTTCGACGAACTCCGGGACGCCACTGAAGCTTTCTTT.

This clonotype was recorded at least ten times. This rearrangement joins TRBV4-1 to TRBJ2-3; no clear D. The CDR3 totals 16 residues. Per the germline V gene, CDR1 is MGHRA and CDR2 is YSYEKL. The ends were cut back, 4 bases at V and 0 bases at J, with 14 bases in the middle. The CDR3 DNA follows: TGCGCCAGCAGCCCGCGTTCCTCCCTTAGCACAGATACGCAGTATTTT. This codes for CASSPRSSLSTDTQYF.

As concerns this clonotype: Because the CDR3's place on the DNA is in doubt, the DNA is left out and the CDR3 is given as listed by TCRdb. This sequence joins TRBV6-1 and TRBJ1-5; the table calls TRBD1, which could not be checked here. The CDR3 comprises 14 residues, both ends counted. The germline CDR1 and CDR2 sequences are MNHNS and SASEGT. CDR3 amino acids: CASSSSGQAQPQHF.

This clonotype was counted at least ten times. The rearrangement links TRBV28 to TRBJ1-2; D is possibly TRBD1 (5 bases). The V end was cut by 3 bases, the J end by 8 bases, with 16 bases between. Per the germline V gene, CDR1 is MDHEN and CDR2 is SYDVKM. The CDR3 sequence is 14 residues long. The CDR3 is CASSFGGPLVGYTF. The CDR3 DNA reads TGTGCCAGCAGTTTCGGGGGTCCCCTGGTAGGCTACACCTTC.

This clonotype was detected a few times. The rearrangement links TRBV9 to TRBJ2-7, with 7 bases that match TRBD2. The V and J ends lost 0 bases and 7 bases, in that order; junction bases with no gene match: 10. Germline V lookup: CDR1 SGDLS, CDR2 YYNGEE. CDR3 length: 15 residues. In nucleotides, the CDR3 is TGTGCCAGCAGCGTAGGGGTCGTTGGGGGGGTGGAGCAGTACTTC. This codes for CASSVGVVGGVEQYF.

The table lists this clonotype with many counts. V usage is TRBV28 and J usage is TRBJ1-5; tentatively, D is TRBD1 (5 bases). Trimming took off 6 bases at V and 3 bases at J, with 15 bases between the two ends. Germline loops: CDR1 MDHEN, CDR2 SYDVKM. The CDR3 is 15 residues long. The CDR3 coding sequence is TGTGCCAGCAGCCTCGTCAGGGAGTCCAATCAGCCCCAGCATTTT. It specifies CASSLVRESNQPQHF.

This sequence joins TRBV4-3 and TRBJ2-1, with 10 bases identical to TRBD1. This CDR3 has 14 amino acids. Germline V gene data show CDR1 as LGHNA and CDR2 as YSLEER. The V and J ends lost 4 bases and 7 bases, in that order; junction bases with no gene match: 4. CDR3 sequence: CASSRQGAGNEQFF. Written as DNA, the CDR3 is TGCGCCAGCAGCCGACAGGGGGCGGGAAATGAGCAGTTCTTC.

This clonotype was observed many times. V gene TRBV20-1 combines with J gene TRBJ1-1; D gene ambiguous. Germline lookup yields CDR1 DFQATT and CDR2 SNEGSKA (reference sequence). V was clipped by 3 bases and J by 1 base, with 3 bases between them. The CDR3 runs 11 residues. The CDR3 spells CSARANTEAFF. The CDR3 nucleotides are TGCAGTGCTAGGGCGAACACTGAAGCTTTCTTT.

The chain has TRBV19 and TRBJ1-2; D unclear. The CDR3 totals 14 residues. The germline gives CDR1 LNHDA, CDR2 SQIVND (reference sequence). Trimming took off 5 bases at V and 2 bases at J, with 12 bases between the two ends. Here the CDR3 reads CASSSMTENYGYTF. The CDR3 DNA sequence: TGTGCCAGTAGTTCTATGACGGAGAACTATGGCTACACCTTC.

This clonotype was observed at least ten times. This sequence joins TRBV20-1 and TRBJ2-7, with D maybe TRBD1 (5 bases). CDR1 is DFQATT and CDR2 is SNEGSKA in the germline V gene (reference sequence). Trimming stripped 3 bases from V and 4 bases from J, with 10 bases between. This CDR3 is built from 12 residues. CDR3 residues: CSASTQGYEQYF. CDR3 in DNA: TGCAGTGCTAGCACCCAGGGTTACGAGCAGTACTTC.

In its sample, this clonotype was seen many times. The chain carries TRBV7-2 and TRBJ2-7, with TRBD2 matching over 12 bases. From germline, CDR1 is SGHTA and CDR2 FQGNSA. The CDR3 totals 16 residues. Trimming removed 3 bases from V and 4 bases from J; junction bases left unmatched: 7. The CDR3 region is CASSFLAGGPQYEQYF. CDR3 coding DNA: TGTGCCAGCAGCTTTCTAGCGGGAGGGCCTCAATACGAGCAGTACTTC.

V is TRBV6-1 and J is TRBJ2-5; a weak D match, TRBD2 (6 bases). The CDR3 is 12 amino acids. CDR1 is MNHNS and CDR2 is SASEGT in the germline V gene. The V end lost 3 bases, the J end lost 14 bases, and 16 bases lay between the germline ends. In DNA form, the CDR3 reads TGTGCCAGCAGTGATGGGAGTCGGGAGCCTTACTTC. This gives the protein CASSDGSREPYF.

This clonotype was seen many times. The rearrangement links TRBV28 to TRBJ1-1; TRBD1 matches 10 bases. The CDR3 has 15 residues. V shed 7 bases and J 1 base; nucleotides not matched to a gene: 6. The germline gives CDR1 MDHEN, CDR2 SYDVKM. This chain's CDR3 is CASTVGDRGNTEAFF. The CDR3 DNA is TGTGCCAGCACGGTAGGGGACAGGGGGAACACTGAAGCTTTCTTT.

This clonotype was counted only a few times. The chain employs TRBV4-3 and TRBJ2-7; tentatively, D is TRBD2 (6 bases). The germline CDR1 and CDR2 sequences are LGHNA and YSLEER. CDR3 size: 15 residues. Trimming removed 3 bases at V and 0 bases at J, with 12 bases between. The CDR3 DNA reads as TGCGCCAGCAGCCAGCTAGCGTTGAGCTCCTACGAGCAGTACTTC. Translating it yields CASSQLALSSYEQYF.

The chain combines TRBV29-1 with TRBJ2-1; D remains unclear. Trimming shortened V by 0 bases and J by 9 bases, and 9 bases separated the two germline ends. This CDR3 region has 12 residues. The germline V gene has CDR1 SQVTM and CDR2 ANQGSEA. CDR3 protein: CSVEDQSGEQFF. CDR3 nucleotide sequence: TGCAGCGTTGAAGATCAGAGTGGTGAGCAGTTCTTC.

Only a few counts were recorded for this clonotype. The chain couples TRBV13 to TRBJ2-3; D unclear. The V end was cut by 3 bases, the J end by 0 bases, with 4 bases between. Germline V CDR1 and CDR2: PRHDT, FYEKMQ (reference sequence). The CDR3 extends over 13 amino acids. The CDR3, as DNA: TGTGCCAGCAGCTTCGCTAGCACAGATACGCAGTATTTT. It yields the protein CASSFASTDTQYF.

The table lists this clonotype with many counts. The J gene is TRBJ1-2, the V gene TRBV28, with D hard to call. V was trimmed by 2 bases and J by 0 bases, leaving 4 bases between them. The CDR3 sequence is 13 residues long. CDR1 is MDHEN and CDR2 is SYDVKM in the germline V gene. CDR3 in DNA: TGTGCCAGCAGTTTAACTCCTAACTATGGCTACACCTTC. This translates into CASSLTPNYGYTF.

This clonotype showed up many times. This chain links TRBV7-2 with TRBJ1-6; no clear D gene. CDR3 size: 14 residues. Trimming took off 3 bases at V and 11 bases at J, with 14 bases between the two ends. Germline V lookup: CDR1 SGHTA, CDR2 FQGNSA. This chain's CDR3 is CASSFTVPYPPLHF. In DNA, the CDR3 is TGTGCCAGCAGCTTTACAGTACCTTACCCACCCCTCCACTTT.

This rearrangement joins TRBV5-5 to TRBJ2-2, with D possibly matching TRBD1 (6 bases). The germline V gene encodes CDR1 SGHKS and CDR2 YYEKEE (reference sequence). V was shortened by 4 bases and J by 4 bases, with 17 bases between the two germline ends. This CDR3 has 16 residues. Written as DNA, the CDR3 is TGTGCCAGCAGCCCGAATCAGGGGTCTCCCACCGGGGAGCTGTTTTTT. The encoded protein is CASSPNQGSPTGELFF.